This T cell receptor (beta chain) stems from a study of CD8 T cells in Susac syndrome. CD8+ and CD4+ blood T cells underwent TCR beta sequencing. Negative isolation yielded CD8+ and CD4+ T cells; FACS enriched TEMRA cells. This CDR3 region has 17 residues. The germline gives CDR1 MNHEY, CDR2 SVGEGT. V lost 0 bases to trimming and J lost 7 bases; unmatched junction nucleotides: 10. Turning to this clonotype: What it binds is not known.

Random hexamers served to reverse transcribe roughly 0.5 to 1 ug RNA. Across 54 Vbeta and 13 Jbeta, TCR beta CDR3 was amplified with immunoSEQ multiplex PCR. One entry per CDR3 protein, called by TCRdb with MiXCR from the immunoSEQ multiplex PCR reads. The data show 400,000 to 550,000 distinct CDR3 sequences, around 85% seen once. Study-wide findings and caveats: The study admitted that it had a relatively small number of individuals in its TCR sequencing and HLA analysis.

The TCR comes from a human donor with multiple sclerosis. The V call is TRBV6-2 or TRBV6-3, the J call TRBJ1-4; the match to TRBD1 covers 8 bases. Sequencing was carried out using CD8+ T cells from PBMCs. Here the CDR3 DNA reads TGTGCCAGCAGTTACTCCAACCCGACAGGGGTTTTTGAAAAACTGTTTTTT. The encoded protein is CASSYSNPTGVFEKLFF.